This TCR beta chain derives from a study of blood T cell repertoires in COVID-19. As for the study in general: Acute and convalescent COVID-19 samples came from the United States, Italy and Spain. T cells, B-cell-depleted T cells, or PBMCs provided the cDNA or gDNA that served as material.

Germline trimming cut 2 bases from V and 5 bases from J; bases unmatched to any gene: 11. Per germline, CDR1 SGHDN and CDR2 FVKESK. CDR3 length: 16 residues. Profiling relied on immunoSEQ multiplex PCR, and the TCRdb table lists in-frame clones only, not all of them. The data show fewer than 500,000 clones, with approximately 80% seen just once and more than 0.95% held by the top ten. This sequence was found in a human donor with acute or convalescent COVID-19. The donor label of this sample is uncertain. Sequenced material: peripheral blood. V is TRBV14 and J is TRBJ2-7, with TRBD2 matching 8 bases. Written as DNA, the CDR3 is TGTGCCAGCAGCCAAATGGGACGACTAGCGCGTGACGAGCAGTACTTC. Its protein product is CASSQMGRLARDEQYF.